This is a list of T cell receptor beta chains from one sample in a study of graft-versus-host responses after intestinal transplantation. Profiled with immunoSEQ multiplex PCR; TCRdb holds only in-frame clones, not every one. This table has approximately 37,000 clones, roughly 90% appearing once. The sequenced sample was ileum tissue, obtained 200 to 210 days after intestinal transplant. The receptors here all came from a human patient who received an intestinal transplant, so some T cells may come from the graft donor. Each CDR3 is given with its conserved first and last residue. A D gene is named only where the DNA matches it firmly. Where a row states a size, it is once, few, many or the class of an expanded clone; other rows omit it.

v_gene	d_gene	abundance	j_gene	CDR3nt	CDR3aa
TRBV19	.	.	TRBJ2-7	TGTGCCAGTAGTATTTTACGACAGTACTTC	CASSILRQYF
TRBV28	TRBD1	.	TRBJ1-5	TGTGCCAGTCGACAGGGCAGTCAGCCCCAGCATTTT	CASRQGSQPQHF
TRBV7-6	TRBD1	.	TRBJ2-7	TGTGCCAGCAGCGCGCTTCCGAGACAGGGCTTAGGTACTCCTCCCTACGAGCAGTACTTC	CASSALPRQGLGTPPYEQYF
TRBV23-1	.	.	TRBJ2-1	TGCGCCAGCAGTCAATACAATGAGCAGTTCTTC	CASSQYNEQFF
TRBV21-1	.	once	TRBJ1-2	TGTGCCAGCAGCAAACGCGGCAGGTCCTTC	CASSKRGRSF
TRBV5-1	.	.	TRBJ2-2	TGCGCCAGCAGCTTGACGGTGACTTTCACCGGGGAGCTGTTTTTT	CASSLTVTFTGELFF
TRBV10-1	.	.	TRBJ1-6	TGCGCCAGGGCCCCCCCCAGTAAGAACCCTCGCCATTATAATTCACCCCTCCACTTT	CARAPPSKNPRHYNSPLHF
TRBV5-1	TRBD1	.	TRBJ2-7	TGCGCCAGCAGCCCGAGGGACAGGGGGCTTTTCGAGCAGTACTTC	CASSPRDRGLFEQYF
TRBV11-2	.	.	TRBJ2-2	TGTGCCAGCAGCTGGACACCGAACACCGGGGAGCTGTTTTTT	CASSWTPNTGELFF
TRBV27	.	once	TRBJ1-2	TGTGCCAGCAGTCCGGCCGTTGACGGGATGACTGGCTACACCTTC	CASSPAVDGMTGYTF
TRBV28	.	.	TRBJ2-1	TGTGCCAGCAGTCCGTTTTTTTCTGGGTCCTACAATGAGCAGTTCTTC	CASSPFFSGSYNEQFF
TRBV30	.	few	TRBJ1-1	TGTGCCTGGAGTCCGGGAAACACTGAAGCTTTCTTT	CAWSPGNTEAFF
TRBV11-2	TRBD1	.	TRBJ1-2	TGTGCCAGCAGCTTAGGGACAGGGGGGGCCTCGAGCTATGGCTACACCTTC	CASSLGTGGASSYGYTF
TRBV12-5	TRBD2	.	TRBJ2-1	TGTGCTAGTGGTTTAGTTACCCTCACTAGCGGGAGAGGGGAGCAGTTCTTC	CASGLVTLTSGRGEQFF
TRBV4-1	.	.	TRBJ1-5	TGCGCCAGCAGCCAGGAGCCGGGATTTAGCAATCAGCCCCAGCATTTT	CASSQEPGFSNQPQHF
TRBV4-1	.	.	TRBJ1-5	TGCGCCAGCAGCCCGACAGTCAATCAGCCCCAGCATTTT	CASSPTVNQPQHF
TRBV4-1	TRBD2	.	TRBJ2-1	TGCGCCAGCAGCCACAACTTAGCGGGAGGGGGCAATGAGCAGTTCTTC	CASSHNLAGGGNEQFF
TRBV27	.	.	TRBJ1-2	TGTGCCAGCAGTTTCGACCGGGAGGTGGGCTACACCTTC	CASSFDREVGYTF
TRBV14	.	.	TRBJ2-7	TGTGCCAGCAGCCCCAGGCTTTCCTACGAGCAGTACTTC	CASSPRLSYEQYF
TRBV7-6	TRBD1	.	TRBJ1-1	TGTGCCAGCAGGGACGGACAGGGAATGAACACTGAAGCTTTCTTT	CASRDGQGMNTEAFF
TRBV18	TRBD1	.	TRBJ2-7	TGTGCCAGCTCACCGGGACAGGGTATGTACGAGCAGTACTTC	CASSPGQGMYEQYF
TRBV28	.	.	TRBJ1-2	TGTGCCAGCAGTTTAAGTCGGGCAACAGGAGACTATGGCTACACCTTC	CASSLSRATGDYGYTF
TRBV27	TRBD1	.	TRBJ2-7	TGTGCCAGCAGTTTATTGACAGGGGAAGGCGAGCAGTACTTC	CASSLLTGEGEQYF
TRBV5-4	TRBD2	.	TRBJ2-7	TGTGCCAGCAGCTTGGGGCTAGCGGGGGCCCTGTACGAGCAGTACTTC	CASSLGLAGALYEQYF
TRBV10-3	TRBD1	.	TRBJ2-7	TGTGCCGCGGGACAGGGAGGGGTCTACGAGCAGTACTTC	CAAGQGGVYEQYF
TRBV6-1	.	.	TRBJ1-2	TGTGCCAGCAGTGAATTTGGACAGCGTTATGGCTACACCTTC	CASSEFGQRYGYTF
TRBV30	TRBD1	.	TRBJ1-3	TGTGCCTGGGGACAGGGTTTACCTGGAAACACCATATATTTT	CAWGQGLPGNTIYF